The 29 T cell receptor beta chains given below trace back to one sample, sequenced in a study of CD8 T cells in Susac syndrome (dated by TCRdb to the late 2010s). Library creation used the immunoSEQ multiplex PCR assay. RNA was extracted with the RNeasy kit and about 0.5 to 1 ug was reverse transcribed using random hexamers. TCRdb redid the processing of the public reads, applying fastp at Q25 and MiXCR, and retained in-frame beta chains. Merged by CDR3 protein, the rows form single entries marked with the most common genes and DNA. The sample includes around 20,000 distinct CDR3 sequences, with about 95% observed a single time. The ten largest clonotypes hold around 0.25% of the sample. Sequencing was carried out using CD8+ T cells from PBMCs. Receptors originate from a human donor in good health.

In nucleotides, the CDR3 is TGTGCCAGCAGTTTATACCCGCTAGCGGGAGGCCCCTACGAGCAGTACTTC. The encoded protein is CASSLYPLAGGPYEQYF. This chain connects TRBV12-3 or TRBV12-4 to TRBJ2-7, with TRBD2 identical over 11 bases. The CDR3 runs to 17 residues. Trimming at V came to 2 bases and at J to 2 bases, leaving 8 bases not matched to a gene.

V gene TRBV5-1 combines with J gene TRBJ2-1; D unclear. Germline V CDR1 and CDR2: SGHRS, YFSETQ. The CDR3 runs to 16 residues. The V end lost 6 bases, the J end lost 5 bases, and 21 bases lay between the germline ends. CDR3 coding DNA: TGCGCCAGCATGATGGTGGTGGGCAGGCCTAACAATGAGCAGTTCTTC. This translates into CASMMVVGRPNNEQFF.

The chain employs TRBV2 and TRBJ2-3; 13 nucleotides match TRBD2. Germline CDR1 reads SNHLY; CDR2 reads FYNNEI. The trim removed 5 bases at V and 4 bases at J, leaving 15 bases unmatched. The CDR3 is 19 residues long. CDR3 protein: CASSPGLAGWGSVADTQYF. The CDR3 bases are TGTGCCAGCAGTCCGGGACTAGCGGGATGGGGGAGCGTGGCAGATACGCAGTATTTT.

The rearrangement joins TRBV29-1 to TRBJ2-2; no clear D. The CDR3 spans 14 residues. From germline, CDR1 is SQVTM and CDR2 ANQGSEA. V lost 5 bases to trimming and J lost 8 bases, with 18 bases between them. CDR3 sequence: CSVTGLLEGGELFF. The CDR3 DNA reads as TGCAGCGTTACGGGCCTCCTCGAAGGGGGGGAGCTGTTTTTT.

This chain links TRBV7-8 with TRBJ1-1; D gene unclear. With 6 bases removed from V and 1 base from J, the gap between germline ends came to 12 bases. This CDR3 is 14 amino acids long. Germline loops: CDR1 SGHVS, CDR2 FQNEAQ. CDR3 bases: TGTGCCAGCAGTCACCCGGGCGGGAACACTGAAGCTTTCTTT. As protein: CASSHPGGNTEAFF.

This chain links TRBV10-3 with TRBJ2-7; no firm D call. Trimming cost V 6 bases and J 2 bases, with 29 bases left between them. The CDR3 has 19 residues. CDR1 and CDR2 (germline): ENHRY, SYGVKD. This CDR3 reads CAISRTSTAEERIAYEQYF. CDR3 sequence (DNA): TGTGCCATCAGCCGGACCAGTACGGCTGAAGAACGGATTGCCTACGAGCAGTACTTC.

V usage is TRBV4-3 and J usage is TRBJ1-1, with 7 bases matching TRBD1. The CDR3 is 14 residues long. Germline V gene data show CDR1 as LGHNA and CDR2 as YSLEER. J gave up 1 base and V 5 bases, and 4 bases lay outside the gene matches. In nucleotides, the CDR3 is TGCGCCAGCAGCAAGACAGGGACGAACACTGAAGCTTTCTTT. This encodes CASSKTGTNTEAFF.

This clonotype was seen a handful of times. V gene TRBV27 combines with J gene TRBJ2-7, with unresolved D. V lost 2 bases, J lost 2 bases, and 13 bases lay in between. CDR1 is MNHEY, CDR2 SMNVEV, per germline (reference sequence). This CDR3 is built from 15 residues. The CDR3 loop is CASSLSSQSTYEQYV. CDR3 coding DNA: TGTGCCAGCAGTTTAAGCAGCCAGAGTACCTACGAGCAGTACGTC.

The chain combines TRBV10-1 with TRBJ2-2; 7 positions agree with TRBD1. Germline V lookup: CDR1 WNHNN, CDR2 SYGVQD (reference sequence). The trim removed 4 bases at V and 2 bases at J, leaving 4 bases unmatched. CDR3 length: 15 amino acids. Here the CDR3 DNA reads TGCGCCAGCAGTGCCGACAGGGTAAACACCGGGGAGCTGTTTTTT. This encodes CASSADRVNTGELFF.

The J gene is TRBJ2-7, the V gene TRBV5-4, with TRBD2 matching over 8 bases. After removal of 1 base from V and 3 bases from J, the junction contained 6 bases not matched to a gene. Germline-derived CDR1 and CDR2 are SGHNT and YYREEE (reference sequence). The CDR3 is made up of 15 amino acids. The CDR3 region is CASSLQASGFYEQYF. CDR3 bases: TGTGCCAGCAGCTTGCAGGCTAGCGGGTTCTACGAGCAGTACTTC. The full variable domain, rest sourced from reference TRBV5-4 and TRBJ2-7, is ETGVTQSPTHLIKTRGQQVTLRCSSQSGHNTVSWYQQALGQGPQFIFQYYREEENGRGNFPPRFSGLQFPNYSSELNVNALELDDSALYLCASSLQASGFYEQYFGPGTRLTVT.

The genes are TRBV6-2 or TRBV6-3 and TRBJ2-3, with 14 bases fitting TRBD2. The CDR3 loop spans 19 amino acids. Germline trimming cut 6 bases from V and 0 bases from J; bases unmatched to any gene: 11. Germline lookup yields CDR1 MNHEY and CDR2 SVGEGT. The CDR3 DNA follows: TGTGCCAGCAGCCTCCCGACTAGCGGGAGGGAACAAAGCACAGATACGCAGTATTTT. It translates to CASSLPTSGREQSTDTQYF.

This clonotype appeared a few times. The chain joins TRBV6-2 or TRBV6-3 to TRBJ2-3; unclear D gene. Germline CDR1 reads MNHEY; CDR2 reads SVGEGT. The CDR3 is 13 amino acids. V shed 4 bases and J shed 2 bases, with 7 bases lying between them. CDR3 protein: CASSSTHTDTQYF. Here the CDR3 DNA reads TGTGCCAGCAGTTCGACACACACAGATACGCAGTATTTT.

CDR3 in DNA: TGTGCCAGCAGTGTCGCGGGGTCTTACGAGCAGTACGTC. Its protein is CASSVAGSYEQYV. The chain is built from TRBV2 and TRBJ2-7, with D maybe TRBD2 (6 bases). The CDR3 runs 13 residues. The germline gives CDR1 SNHLY, CDR2 FYNNEI. V lost 4 bases, J lost 4 bases, and 11 bases lay in between.

The rearrangement uses TRBV29-1 and TRBJ2-6; 8 positions agree with TRBD1. This CDR3 comprises 16 residues. Germline loops: CDR1 SQVTM, CDR2 ANQGSEA. The V and J ends lost 7 bases and 0 bases, in that order; junction bases with no gene match: 8. CDR3 loop: CSAQGQGGSGANVLTF. The CDR3, as DNA: TGCAGCGCCCAAGGACAGGGCGGCTCTGGGGCCAACGTCCTGACTTTC.

The genes are TRBV27 and TRBJ2-3; D ambiguous. V lost 8 bases and J lost 0, with 9 bases in between. The CDR3 is 13 residues long. Per germline, CDR1 MNHEY and CDR2 SMNVEV (reference sequence). The CDR3 region has the DNA TGTGCCAGCTACGAGATAAGCACAGATACGCAGTATTTT. Its protein is CASYEISTDTQYF.

V gene TRBV7-9 combines with J gene TRBJ2-4, with 8 bases fitting TRBD1. CDR3 length equals 14 residues. Germline CDR1 reads SEHNR; CDR2 reads FQNEAQ (reference sequence). The V segment lost 4 bases and the J segment 9 bases; nucleotides outside the gene matches: 8. This chain's CDR3 is CASSSDRDLIIQYF. The CDR3 DNA reads as TGTGCCAGCAGCTCGGACAGGGATTTGATCATTCAGTACTTC.

The V call is TRBV4-1, the J call TRBJ2-1; 12 bases agree with TRBD2. This CDR3 has 16 amino acids. The junction had 5 bases not matched to a gene; V was cut back by 4 bases and J by 4 bases. Germline V lookup: CDR1 MGHRA, CDR2 YSYEKL. The CDR3 sequence: CASSLQLAGGYNEQFF. The DNA of the CDR3 is TGCGCCAGCAGCCTCCAACTAGCGGGAGGATACAATGAGCAGTTCTTC.

V gene TRBV27 combines with J gene TRBJ2-4; no reliable D call. The length of the CDR3 is 14 residues. Germline V gives CDR1 MNHEY, CDR2 SMNVEV (reference sequence). Trimming took 5 bases from V and 0 from J, leaving 8 bases between them. The CDR3 DNA follows: TGTGCCAGCAGTCCCACCTTAGCCAAAAACATTCAGTACTTC. Protein product: CASSPTLAKNIQYF.

The chain has TRBV12-3 or TRBV12-4 and TRBJ2-3; 10 bases agree with TRBD2. This CDR3 is built from 17 residues. Trimming took 6 bases from V and 6 from J; bases not matched to a gene: 15. CDR3 sequence (DNA): TGTGCCAGCAGCCCCGTCCCCCTAGCGGGGGAGGGGGATACGCAGTATTTT. Protein sequence: CASSPVPLAGEGDTQYF.

V usage is TRBV13 and J usage is TRBJ2-7; weak D call: TRBD2 (5 bases). The V gene lost 3 bases and the J gene lost 2 bases, with 11 bases spanning the gap. This CDR3 has 14 amino acids. Per the germline V gene, CDR1 is PRHDT and CDR2 is FYEKMQ (reference sequence). The CDR3 region is CASSFRLAPYEQYV. The CDR3 DNA reads as TGTGCCAGCAGCTTCAGGCTAGCCCCCTACGAGCAGTACGTC.

This CDR3 is CASSRDRETNTIYF. In nucleotides, the CDR3 is TGTGCCAGCAGCCGGGACAGGGAAACAAACACCATATATTTT. The chain recombines TRBV28 with TRBJ1-3, with 9 bases fitting TRBD1. The CDR3 sequence is 14 residues long. Germline CDR1 reads MDHEN; CDR2 reads SYDVKM. V shed 6 bases and J 6 bases; nucleotides not matched to a gene: 6.

J is TRBJ2-7 and V is TRBV5-1; possibly TRBD1 for D (5 bases). V was clipped by 0 bases and J by 3 bases, with 16 bases between them. Looked up from germline, CDR1 is SGHRS and CDR2 is YFSETQ. The CDR3 spans 16 residues. The CDR3 here is CASSLEAQGSGYEQYV. The DNA for the CDR3 is TGCGCCAGCAGCTTGGAGGCCCAGGGTTCCGGCTACGAGCAGTACGTC.

The rearrangement joins TRBV27 to TRBJ2-1; D tentatively fits TRBD1 or TRBD2 (5 bases each). Per the germline V gene, CDR1 is MNHEY and CDR2 is SMNVEV (reference sequence). The CDR3 covers 15 residues. The ends were cut back, 3 bases at V and 1 base at J, with 10 bases in the middle. CDR3 protein: CASSLVGESYNEQFF. CDR3 sequence (DNA): TGTGCCAGCAGTTTGGTGGGGGAATCCTACAATGAGCAGTTCTTC.

The chain has TRBV12-3 or TRBV12-4 and TRBJ1-3; no reliable D call. V lost 8 bases to trimming and J lost 0 bases, with 23 bases between them. CDR3 length: 18 residues. The CDR3 region is CASRPPTDGFYSGNTIYF. As DNA, the CDR3 is TGTGCCAGCCGACCTCCTACTGATGGGTTTTACTCTGGAAACACCATATATTTT.

The chain has TRBV24-1 and TRBJ1-1; maybe TRBD1 (5 bases). Germline CDR1 reads KGHDR; CDR2 reads SFDVKD. The CDR3 consists of 13 residues. Trimming stripped 7 bases from V and 4 bases from J, with 12 bases between. The CDR3 coding sequence is TGTGCCACCAGGGGAGGTGGGGGCACTGAAGCTTTCTTT. Protein product: CATRGGGGTEAFF.

The rearrangement uses TRBV5-1 and TRBJ2-7; possibly TRBD1 or TRBD2 for D (5 bases each). The V gene lost 2 bases and the J gene lost 5 bases, with 11 bases spanning the gap. CDR1 is SGHRS, CDR2 YFSETQ, per germline. The CDR3 is 13 amino acids. For the CDR3, the DNA is TGCGCCAGCAGCTTAGGAGTGGGGGACGAGCAGTACTTC. It is translated as CASSLGVGDEQYF.

The rearrangement uses TRBV7-3 and TRBJ2-1; no clear D gene. CDR1 and CDR2 from the germline V gene are SGHTA and FQGTGA. This CDR3 is 15 amino acids long. Trimming left V 1 base short and J 0 bases short, with 7 bases between. The CDR3 protein is CASSLIGSSYNEQFF. For the CDR3, the DNA is TGTGCCAGCAGCTTAATTGGAAGCTCCTACAATGAGCAGTTCTTC.

The chain employs TRBV3-1 and TRBJ2-1; 8 bases map to TRBD2. V dropped 3 bases and J dropped 0; count of bases not matched to a gene: 10. Germline lookup yields CDR1 LGHDT and CDR2 YNNKEL (reference sequence). There are 18 residues in the CDR3. The CDR3 loop reads CASSQEYSGSLSYNEQFF. The CDR3 bases are TGTGCCAGCAGCCAGGAGTACAGCGGGAGCCTCTCCTACAATGAGCAGTTCTTC.

The CDR3 loop reads CASSRSRISGANVLTF. CDR3 bases: TGTGCCAGCAGCCGCAGTCGGATCTCTGGGGCCAACGTCCTGACTTTC. The chain combines TRBV28 with TRBJ2-6; no reliable D call. Trimming took off 6 bases at V and 0 bases at J, with 12 bases between the two ends. The germline CDR1 and CDR2 sequences are MDHEN and SYDVKM. The CDR3 extends over 16 amino acids.